A selection of T cell receptor beta chains follows, all from one sample in a study of blood T cell repertoires in COVID-19. Measured with immunoSEQ multiplex PCR; TCRdb has only the in-frame clones, and not every one. This table holds 63,000 or so clones, 86% found once. The specimen sequenced was peripheral blood. The source is a man aged 65 to 79 with active COVID-19. Both conserved end residues are part of each CDR3. A D gene is named only where the DNA matches it firmly. For some rows the clone size is stated as once, few or many, or as a class when expanded; others skip it.

j_gene	v_gene	d_gene	abundance	CDR3aa	CDR3nt
TRBJ2-5	TRBV24-1	TRBD1	NA	CATSEPGTGEETQYF	TGTGCCACCAGTGAACCCGGGACAGGGGAAGAGACCCAGTACTTC
TRBJ1-2	TRBV11-2	NA	NA	CASSSLRGRDNNYGYTF	TGTGCCAGCAGCTCCCTAAGGGGACGGGACAATAACTATGGCTACACCTTC
TRBJ2-3	TRBV6-2/TRBV6-3	TRBD2	NA	CASSYPLLAGDHSTDTQYF	TGTGCCAGCAGTTACCCCCTACTAGCGGGAGACCATAGCACAGATACGCAGTATTTT
TRBJ2-1	TRBV7-2	NA	NA	CASSPYQGSWYNEQFF	TGTGCCAGCAGCCCATACCAGGGGTCGTGGTACAATGAGCAGTTCTTC
TRBJ2-1	TRBV7-2	NA	NA	CASSLTAASSDEQFF	TGTGCCAGCAGCTTAACGGCGGCTTCCTCTGATGAGCAGTTCTTC
TRBJ2-5	TRBV7-8	TRBD1	few	CASSLVTGGPETQYF	TGTGCCAGCAGCTTAGTGACAGGGGGTCCAGAGACCCAGTACTTC
TRBJ2-2	TRBV5-6	NA	NA	CASSSGNTGELFF	TGTGCCAGCAGCTCAGGTAACACCGGGGAGCTGTTTTTT
TRBJ2-5	TRBV9	NA	few	CASSARRAGRETQYF	TGTGCCAGCAGCGCCCGGAGGGCCGGACGCGAGACCCAGTACTTC
TRBJ1-3	TRBV7-8	TRBD1	NA	CASSPRDRGASGNTIYF	TGTGCCAGCAGCCCCAGGGACAGGGGAGCCTCTGGAAACACCATATATTTT
TRBJ2-1	TRBV28	NA	NA	CASSRTSPRDNEQFF	TGTGCCAGCAGCCGAACTAGCCCCAGGGACAATGAGCAGTTCTTC
TRBJ2-5	TRBV3-1/TRBV3-2	TRBD2	NA	CASTRGLAGGETQYF	TGTGCCAGCACCCGGGGACTAGCGGGAGGGGAGACCCAGTACTTC
TRBJ1-2	TRBV2	TRBD1	few	CASSGYQGAGYGYTF	TGTGCCAGCAGTGGTTATCAGGGGGCTGGCTATGGCTACACCTTC